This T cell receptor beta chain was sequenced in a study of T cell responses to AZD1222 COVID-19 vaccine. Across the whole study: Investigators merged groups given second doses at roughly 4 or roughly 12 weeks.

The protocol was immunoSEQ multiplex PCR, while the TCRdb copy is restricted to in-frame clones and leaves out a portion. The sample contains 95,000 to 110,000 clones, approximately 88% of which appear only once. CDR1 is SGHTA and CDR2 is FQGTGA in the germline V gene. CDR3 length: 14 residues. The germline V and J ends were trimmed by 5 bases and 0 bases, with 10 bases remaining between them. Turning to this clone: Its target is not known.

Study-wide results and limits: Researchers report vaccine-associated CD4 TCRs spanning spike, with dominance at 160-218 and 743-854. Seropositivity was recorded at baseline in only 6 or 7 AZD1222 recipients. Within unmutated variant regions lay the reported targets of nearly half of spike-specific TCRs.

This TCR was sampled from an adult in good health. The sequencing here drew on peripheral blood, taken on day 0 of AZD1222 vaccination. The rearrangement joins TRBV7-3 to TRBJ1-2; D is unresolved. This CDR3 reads CASSPGGSNYGYTF. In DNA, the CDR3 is TGTGCCAGCAGCCCAGGTGGATCTAACTATGGCTACACCTTC.